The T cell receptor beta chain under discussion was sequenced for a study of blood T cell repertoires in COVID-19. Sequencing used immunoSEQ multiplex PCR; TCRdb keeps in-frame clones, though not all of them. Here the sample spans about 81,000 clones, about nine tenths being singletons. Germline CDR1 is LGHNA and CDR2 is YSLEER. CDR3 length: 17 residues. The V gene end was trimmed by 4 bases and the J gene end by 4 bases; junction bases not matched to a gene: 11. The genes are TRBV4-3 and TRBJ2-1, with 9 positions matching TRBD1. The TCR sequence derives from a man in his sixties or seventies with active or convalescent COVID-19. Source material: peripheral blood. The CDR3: CASSRSYRDRVYNEQFF. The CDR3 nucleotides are TGCGCCAGCAGCCGGTCTTACCGGGACAGGGTATACAATGAGCAGTTCTTC.